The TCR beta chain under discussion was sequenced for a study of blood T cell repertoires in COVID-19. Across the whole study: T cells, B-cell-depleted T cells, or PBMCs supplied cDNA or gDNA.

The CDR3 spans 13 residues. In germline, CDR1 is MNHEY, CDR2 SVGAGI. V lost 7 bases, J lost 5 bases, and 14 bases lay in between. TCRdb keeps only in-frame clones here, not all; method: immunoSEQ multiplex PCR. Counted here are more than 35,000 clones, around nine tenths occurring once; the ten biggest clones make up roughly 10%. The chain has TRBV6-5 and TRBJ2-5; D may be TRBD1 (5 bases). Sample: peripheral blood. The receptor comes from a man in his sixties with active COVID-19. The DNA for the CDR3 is TGTGCCAGCAATACAGGCTTAGGGGAGACCCAGTACTTC. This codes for CASNTGLGETQYF.